The rows below give T cell receptor beta chains drawn from one sample of a study of response to subunit inactivated influenza vaccine. TCRdb re-analysed the RT-PCR reads in MiXCR, keeping a single row per CDR3 protein. The table records about 540,000 distinct CDR3 sequences, around a quarter of them present only once. The sample was also linked to a second study, of T cells expressing NK-cell markers.

The source material was CD4+ T cells sorted from PBMCs, sampled approximately 12 days after vaccination. The receptors here all came from a man in his fifties who received an inactivated influenza vaccine. Both conserved end residues are part of each CDR3.

V gene: TRBV10-3; J gene: TRBJ1-1; CDR3 protein: CAISERGQGTEAFF
V gene: TRBV4-3; J gene: TRBJ2-3; CDR3 protein: CASSQMKEGTDTQYF
V gene: TRBV10-3; J gene: TRBJ2-3; CDR3 protein: CAIRGGGGSTDTQYF
V gene: TRBV10-3; J gene: TRBJ2-5; CDR3 protein: CAIRASGTETQYF
V gene: TRBV2; J gene: TRBJ1-1; CDR3 protein: CASSRSAGGMNTEAFF
V gene: TRBV5-1; J gene: TRBJ1-2; CDR3 protein: CASSVSTTGAGYGYTF
V gene: TRBV20-1; J gene: TRBJ2-4; CDR3 protein: CSARRAGEPLAKNIQYF
V gene: TRBV14; J gene: TRBJ2-1; CDR3 protein: CASSQDRLATYNEQFF
V gene: TRBV12-3/TRBV12-4; J gene: TRBJ1-1; CDR3 protein: CASSLGGRNTEAFF
V gene: TRBV7-9; J gene: TRBJ2-3; CDR3 protein: CATPDTQYF
V gene: TRBV12-3/TRBV12-4; J gene: TRBJ1-4; CDR3 protein: CASSRGQGLRKLFF
V gene: TRBV7-6; J gene: TRBJ2-3; CDR3 protein: CASSQLTSGGPGDTQYF
V gene: TRBV27; J gene: TRBJ2-3; CDR3 protein: CASSFRGVDTQYF
V gene: TRBV4-1; J gene: TRBJ1-1; CDR3 protein: CASSQVQGARYMNTEAFF
V gene: TRBV5-8; J gene: TRBJ2-7; CDR3 protein: CASSFPGTSGEQYF
V gene: TRBV6-2/TRBV6-3; J gene: TRBJ2-1; CDR3 protein: CASSYGGGDRVGEQFF
V gene: TRBV4-1; J gene: TRBJ2-1; CDR3 protein: CASSHPTLAGRNNEQFF
V gene: TRBV28; J gene: TRBJ1-5; CDR3 protein: CASSFSSGVSQPQHF
V gene: TRBV20-1; J gene: TRBJ2-2; CDR3 protein: CSGLGWNTGELFF
V gene: TRBV30; J gene: TRBJ1-1; CDR3 protein: CAWSRDSNTEAFF
V gene: TRBV11-2; J gene: TRBJ1-2; CDR3 protein: CASSLDLGATGYTF
V gene: TRBV6-2/TRBV6-3; J gene: TRBJ2-7; CDR3 protein: CASGKPGQDYEQYF
V gene: TRBV7-2; J gene: TRBJ1-5; CDR3 protein: CASSLGPGVNQPQHF
V gene: TRBV20-1; J gene: TRBJ2-2; CDR3 protein: CSARDQRRQGTGELFF
V gene: TRBV4-1; J gene: TRBJ2-5; CDR3 protein: CASSQARAGPKQETQYF
V gene: TRBV25-1; J gene: TRBJ2-2; CDR3 protein: CASSETAGKGELFF
V gene: TRBV20-1; J gene: TRBJ2-5; CDR3 protein: CSARPPSGETQYF